Listed here is a single TCR beta chain. Its antigen is currently not known. Per-base qualities were not stored, and no clone one base away is much larger. These data are taken from a study of cytomegalovirus exposure and HLA in healthy donors (dated by TCRdb to about 2017). Looking at the study overall: An earlier analysis of roughly 630 of the donors reported roughly 300 Gb of sequence data and 117 million unique TCR beta sequences from some 180 million T cells. The study aimed to test whether cataloging public T cell receptors could reveal signatures of past pathogen exposure. Donor age, sex, ethnicity and CMV serostatus were compiled alongside the repertoire data. An earlier analysis of 500 to 650 of the donors applied high-throughput TCR beta sequencing to assess whether each TCR beta V gene segment acted as functional or pseudogenic. Typing coverage differed by locus: A, B, C, DRB1 and DQB1 were typed in roughly 620-630 donors, DQA1 in about 510, DPA1 in 600 to 610, and DPB1 in just under 490. Besides the first cohort of roughly 660 subjects, a separate validation cohort made up of over 100 different subjects was used. HLA typing included class I and class II loci at four-digit resolution. Among the roughly 400 genotyped donors, approximately 77% belonged to the genetic ancestry cluster associated with self-reported Caucasian donors. On average, 235,054 unique TCR beta nucleotide sequences were sequenced per donor among fewer than 500 genotyped donors of the cohort, with 15% to 20% of those sequences being non-productive. Rather than using new phenotypic data, the later analysis identified candidate immune exposures from TCR beta sequences and from how often those sequences occurred across donors. An early release that covered some 640 HLA-typed donors contained around 300 gigabases of sequencing data and around 80 million unique TCR sequences. Using immunosequencing, the study profiled T cell repertoires from some 670 subjects and related those repertoires to cytomegalovirus serostatus. A later analysis re-analyzed previously published TCR beta repertoires from roughly 690 donors and added high-resolution HLA genotyping to study TCR occurrence patterns. High-throughput TCR immunosequencing, statistical association of individual TCRs with disease status, and machine learning were combined to predict cytomegalovirus infection status. A later genetic analysis took genome-wide SNP genotypes for about three fifths of the roughly 670 donors and used that subset as a discovery cohort. Every repertoire in the discovery cohort had been generated on one and the same sequencing platform. Roughly 5 DR-DQ haplotypes were handled as single units for association and clustering because linkage in the cohort was strong. The paper's findings and limits, for the study overall: Several of the top co-occurrence clusters appeared to be linked to parvovirus B19, influenza, CMV and Epstein-Barr virus, according to a later analysis. Because counts were too low, some 17 rarely observed V segments, including chromosome 9 orphons, were excluded from the earlier analysis of some 540 of the donors. When HLA alleles, especially DR and DQ, strongly co-occurred, TCR associations were difficult to assign to individual alleles. A total of 150 to 200 TCR beta chains were listed by the study as associated with cytomegalovirus. A later genetic analysis reported fewer N-insertions in productive TCRs among donors in an Asian-associated ancestry cluster than the roughly 670-donor mean. An association between a missense DCLRE1C variant and V-gene and J-gene trimming of TCR beta chains was found in a later genetic analysis and replicated in an independent cohort. A further reported finding was that TCR beta sequences accurately predicted the HLA-A and HLA-B alleles for most subjects in the first cohort. An earlier analysis of around 600 of the donors showed that most TCR beta V segments appeared in productive rearrangements either about 87% or about 30% of the time, which broadly matched IMGT annotations. In a later analysis, the rate of TCR association differed among HLA loci, with DRB1 alleles having the most associated TCRs and HLA-C alleles having the fewest. Across donors, most TCR sequences were observed very rarely, whereas some public TCRs were present in many individuals. A cluster of highly shared sequence variants was judged likely to represent a technical artifact of the sequencing pipeline. In a later analysis, most CMV-associated TCR beta chains were found to appear HLA-restricted, with HLA associations seemingly driven largely by CMV exposure. A later analysis found that HLA-associated TCR beta chains were more clonally expanded and had lower generation probabilities than equally common non-associated chains. Because the 87-base-pair reads could not distinguish some IMGT-functional V segments, including TRBV6-2 and TRBV6-3, those segments were excluded. Sequencing depth was assumed to be roughly uniform across donors in the presence/absence analyses, though that assumption may not hold. At a false discovery rate of 0.05, a later analysis linked some 18,000 TCR beta sequences to specific HLA alleles. The classifier was reported to diagnose cytomegalovirus status with high specificity and sensitivity in both the original cohort and the validation cohort. It was suggested by the authors that the approach could potentially be generalized to other disease states and immunological phenotypes. Linkage disequilibrium might explain the correlated functional status among segregating V segments, but an unknown experimental factor could not be ruled out. A few of the identified cytomegalovirus-associated TCR beta chains were confirmed in vitro to be specific for cytomegalovirus antigens. The only immune exposure information available for the cohort was CMV serostatus. Only TCR beta chains were sequenced in this cohort, and the absence of alpha or paired-chain data limited detectable features. Because HLA typing was missing for some donors at each locus, association tests included only the typed subset.

The CDR3 runs 13 amino acids, cysteine and phenylalanine included. Solely the CDR3 DNA is kept, with 39 bases framed from the first base. V is shortened by 1 base, J by 5 bases, and the region joining them spans 10 bases. CDR1 and CDR2 are read off the germline V gene (reference sequence) as SGHKS and YYEKEE. Library creation used the immunoSEQ multiplex PCR assay. For the multiplex PCR, a mixture combining 60 forward primers for TCR Vbeta segments and 13 reverse primers for TCR Jbeta segments was used. A multiplex PCR assay on genomic DNA amplified the CDR3 region of rearranged TCR beta genes. The Illumina HiSeq System was used to sequence the amplified TCR beta libraries as 87-base-pair reads. The original pipeline was this. A later analysis counted tens of millions of unique TCR beta chains across the 550 to 800 repertoires, and 10 million to 12 million of these chains were shared by at least two donors. A nearest-neighbor algorithm error-corrected the raw reads and collapsed the reads into unique sequences, merging closely related sequences to remove PCR and sequencing errors. Alignment of CDR3 sequences to IMGT reference sequences was used to assign V, D and J gene segments. For a sequence to be retained, a match of at least six nucleotides to both a V gene segment and a J gene segment was required. Rearrangements were classified as productive when the CDR3 lacked stop codons and remained in frame with V and J, and all other rearrangements were classified as non-productive. CDR3 was defined by IMGT convention, running from the second conserved V-encoded cysteine to the conserved J-encoded phenylalanine. The earlier analysis of about 530 of the donors excluded any sequence lacking an unambiguous match to a single V gene segment. In an earlier analysis of several hundred of the donors, V segments were called functional above 56.7% productive rearrangements and were called segregating when the between-donor standard deviation exceeded 5%. To diagnose cytomegalovirus status from the catalog of TCR beta chain sequences, a statistical classification framework was built. V and J gene assignment, in a later analysis, came from comparing TCR nucleotide sequences with IMGT/GENE-DB human TR gene sequences. The TCRdist pipeline was used in a later analysis to assign CDR3 sequences and most-parsimonious VDJ recombination scenarios. In a later analysis, every TCR beta chain was defined by the combination of its CDR3 amino acid sequence and its V-gene family, and reads without a unique V-gene family were dropped. As a way to deal with suspected cross-contamination and a sequencing artifact, a later analysis dropped approximately 590 nucleotide sequences that were highly shared and had low generation probability. For each public chain, a later analysis derived a clonal expansion index from normalized ranks of inferred template counts within each repertoire. In a later analysis, generation probabilities were computed with a VDJ recombination model fitted to out-of-frame rearrangements, and the resulting probabilities were checked against IGoR. Hypergeometric tests were used in a later analysis to score TCR-TCR, TCR-HLA and TCR-CMV co-occurrence, with a repertoire-size bias correction applied to the TCR pairs. False discovery rates were estimated in a later analysis by permuting HLA or CMV assignments 20 times. In a later analysis, co-occurring TCRs were grouped using DBSCAN, with TCRdist sequence similarity added in when clustering inside HLA-allele-positive subsets. Co-occurrence clustering excluded repertoires with fewer than 30,000 or more than 120,000 public chains, plus five with anomalous nucleotide sharing. In TCRdb, the immuneACCESS table is reduced to in-frame sequences with V and J assigned. These tables do not hold every clone; where another copy was compared, an unresolved V gene accounts for under half, and the others remain unexplained. Clone size and the V and J calls come from that table; the DNA yielded D and trimming. The sample contains about 99,000 clones, roughly 85% of them found a single time. Roughly 5% of the sample is held by the ten biggest clonotypes.

In total, roughly 670 healthy bone marrow donors made up the cohort. All cohort members were sampled while nominally healthy, although unrecorded immune exposures were likely present. The donor was CMV seropositive and was included in the group of 290 or so seropositive cohort members. A peripheral blood sample was provided by each donor, and peripheral blood mononuclear cells were used for TCR beta sequencing. Genomic DNA extraction from the blood cell samples was performed with the Qiagen DNeasy Blood Extraction Kit. The specimen was PBMCs. The receptor was derived from a man aged 55-75 years in good health and CMV-seropositive. This chain joins TRBV5-5 to TRBJ2-7; D gene: possibly TRBD1, on 6 matching bases. The sequenced DNA: TGTGCCAGCAGCTTGTGGGGGCCCCACGAGCAGTACTTC. Its product reads: CASSLWGPHEQYF.